The 21 T cell receptor beta chains listed next were all sequenced from one sample in a study of T cell repertoires in cytomegalovirus infection. TCRdb called the reads again in MiXCR, with one record for every CDR3 protein. The sample consists of nearly 550,000 distinct CDR3 sequences, 16% of them appearing once. Sequencing used CD8+ T cells from PBMCs. The origin of the receptors is a human donor in good health (CMV status not recorded). Some clones in this sample may be carry-over from other donors' samples.

V usage is TRBV5-1 and J usage is TRBJ2-7; the match to TRBD1 covers 7 bases. The germline gives CDR1 SGHRS, CDR2 YFSETQ. V gave up 4 bases and J gave up 6 bases; unmatched junction bases: 4. The CDR3 runs 12 residues. CDR3 nucleotides: TGCGCCAGCAGCGCTGACAGGGTCGAGCAGTACTTC. This gives the protein CASSADRVEQYF.

This clonotype was seen at least ten times. V gene TRBV7-9 combines with J gene TRBJ1-2; D gene uncertain. Trimming stripped 4 bases from V and 4 bases from J, with 7 bases between. The CDR3 has 12 residues. Per germline, CDR1 SEHNR and CDR2 FQNEAQ (reference sequence). The chain's CDR3 is CASSSNTYGYTF. The CDR3 DNA reads TGTGCCAGCAGCTCGAACACCTATGGCTACACCTTC.

The rearrangement uses TRBV7-9 and TRBJ2-1; 8 positions agree with TRBD2. This CDR3 contains 16 residues. Germline V gives CDR1 SEHNR, CDR2 FQNEAQ (reference sequence). Trimming at V came to 6 bases and at J to 1 base, leaving 8 bases not matched to a gene. The CDR3 protein is CASSPAGGGSYNEQFF. As DNA, the CDR3 is TGTGCCAGCAGTCCCGCGGGCGGGGGGTCCTACAATGAGCAGTTCTTC.

This clonotype was recorded at least ten times. The chain uses TRBV4-1 and TRBJ1-5; no firm D call. The CDR3 totals 15 residues. The ends were cut back, 4 bases at V and 7 bases at J, with 17 bases in the middle. CDR1 is MGHRA, CDR2 YSYEKL, per germline. The chain's CDR3 is CASSPIEGGRQPQHF. The CDR3 region has the DNA TGCGCCAGCAGCCCGATCGAGGGCGGGAGGCAGCCCCAGCATTTT.

This clonotype was recorded at least ten times. V and J are TRBV7-8 and TRBJ1-1, with unresolved D. Germline CDR1 is SGHVS and CDR2 is FQNEAQ. V was cut by 9 bases and J by 3 bases, with 20 bases left in between. The CDR3 is made up of 15 amino acids. CDR3 nucleotides: TGTGCCAGTAGAGAGGACCTTGCCTCTCACACTGAAGCTTTCTTT. As protein: CASREDLASHTEAFF.

In nucleotides, the CDR3 is TGTGCCAGCAGTTTATCTAAGGGGTTGGATCAGCCCCAGCATTTT. As protein: CASSLSKGLDQPQHF. This chain joins TRBV27 and TRBJ1-5, with TRBD1 as a possible D gene (5 bases). This CDR3 has 15 residues. The germline V gene encodes CDR1 MNHEY and CDR2 SMNVEV (reference sequence). V dropped 0 bases and J dropped 5 bases, with 11 bases sitting between them.

In its sample, this clonotype was seen many times. The chain joins TRBV7-9 to TRBJ2-3; 12 bases map to TRBD2. V lost 4 bases, J lost 1 base, and 9 bases stayed unmatched. This CDR3 contains 18 residues. Germline lookup yields CDR1 SEHNR and CDR2 FQNEAQ (reference sequence). For the CDR3, the DNA is TGTGCCAGCAGCTCCTCAAAGACTAGCGGGAGTGGCACAGATACGCAGTATTTT. Its translation is CASSSSKTSGSGTDTQYF.

The chain employs TRBV28 and TRBJ1-1, with 8 bases identical to TRBD1. The CDR3 loop spans 15 amino acids. With V trimmed by 2 bases and J by 1 base, 3 bases remained unmatched. The germline V gene has CDR1 MDHEN and CDR2 SYDVKM. CDR3 coding DNA: TGTGCCAGCAGTTTAAGACAGGGGTGGAACACTGAAGCTTTCTTT. Its protein product is CASSLRQGWNTEAFF.

Only a few counts were recorded for this clonotype. V and J are TRBV19 and TRBJ2-1, with 10 bases matching TRBD1. The V segment lost 5 bases and the J segment 6 bases; nucleotides outside the gene matches: 10. Germline loops: CDR1 LNHDA, CDR2 SQIVND (reference sequence). The CDR3 contains 16 residues. The CDR3 loop reads CASSSASGQGFNEQFF. CDR3 sequence (DNA): TGTGCCAGTAGTTCTGCGTCGGGACAGGGGTTCAATGAGCAGTTCTTC.

The chain couples TRBV27 to TRBJ2-1; 8 nucleotides line up with TRBD2. The CDR3 totals 16 residues. V trimming: 0 bases; J trimming: 5 bases; junction bases outside the gene matches: 6. Germline V gene sequence: CDR1 MNHEY, CDR2 SMNVEV (reference sequence). The CDR3: CASSLSRGEYNNEQFF. The CDR3 nucleotides read TGTGCCAGCAGTTTATCGCGGGGGGAATATAACAATGAGCAGTTCTTC.

This clonotype has at least ten counts. V is TRBV5-6 and J is TRBJ2-7; 7 bases agree with TRBD2. J gave up 10 bases and V 2 bases, and 6 bases lay outside the gene matches. Germline V gene lookup returns CDR1 SGHDT and CDR2 YYEEEE. The CDR3 length is 12 residues. The CDR3 loop reads CASSLGRGEQYF. In DNA form, the CDR3 reads TGTGCCAGCAGCTTAGGGAGGGGAGAACAGTACTTC.

The genes are TRBV7-7 and TRBJ2-5; D remains unclear. The germline V gene has CDR1 SSHAT and CDR2 FNYEAQ (reference sequence). V dropped 3 bases and J dropped 3 bases, with 8 bases sitting between them. The CDR3 has 13 amino acids. The CDR3 coding sequence is TGTGCCAGCAGCTTGAACAGTAAAGAGACCCAGTACTTC. It encodes CASSLNSKETQYF.

This clonotype was seen ten or more times. The chain combines TRBV7-8 with TRBJ1-1, with D possibly TRBD1 on 5 matching bases. The V end was cut by 5 bases, the J end by 6 bases, with 19 bases between. CDR3 length equals 15 residues. CDR1 and CDR2 (germline): SGHVS, FQNEAQ. This CDR3 is CASSTNTRVNPEAFF. The DNA of the CDR3 is TGTGCCAGCAGCACCAATACCAGGGTGAATCCTGAAGCTTTCTTT.

This chain uses TRBV3-1 with TRBJ2-7; 9 positions match TRBD2. The germline V gene encodes CDR1 LGHDT and CDR2 YNNKEL (reference sequence). With 2 bases clipped from V and 0 bases from J, the junction kept 8 bases outside the gene matches. This CDR3 contains 17 residues. This chain's CDR3 is CASSQRRGGRASYEQYF. The CDR3 DNA sequence: TGTGCCAGCAGCCAAAGGAGAGGCGGGAGGGCCTCCTACGAGCAGTACTTC.

There are many counts of this clonotype. V gene TRBV27 combines with J gene TRBJ1-2, with a possible D match to TRBD1 (6 bases). This CDR3 comprises 15 residues. Trimming took off 5 bases at V and 0 bases at J, with 13 bases between the two ends. CDR1 is MNHEY and CDR2 is SMNVEV in the germline V gene (reference sequence). The CDR3 DNA reads TGTGCCAGCAGTCCGCTGGGGGCTGCTAACTATGGCTACACCTTC. Amino acids: CASSPLGAANYGYTF.

This clonotype was observed a handful of times. The chain combines TRBV27 with TRBJ2-1, with 12 bases that match TRBD2. From germline, CDR1 is MNHEY and CDR2 SMNVEV (reference sequence). Trimming cost V 2 bases and J 2 bases; bases outside gene matches: 7. This CDR3 has 18 residues. CDR3 amino acids: CASSLAGLAGLTYNEQFF. CDR3 sequence (DNA): TGTGCCAGCAGTTTAGCGGGACTAGCGGGCCTAACCTACAATGAGCAGTTCTTC.

CDR3 protein: CASRLITGGGEQYF. CDR3 DNA sequence: TGTGCCAGCAGGCTCATAACAGGGGGCGGCGAGCAGTACTTC. J is TRBJ2-7 and V is TRBV6-5; 9 bases map to TRBD1. With 6 bases clipped from V and 6 bases from J, the junction kept 9 bases outside the gene matches. Germline loops: CDR1 MNHEY, CDR2 SVGAGI. The CDR3 has 14 amino acids.

This clonotype was seen many times. This chain joins TRBV7-8 and TRBJ2-1; TRBD1 matches 7 bases. The ends lost 7 bases at V and 7 bases at J; junction bases unmatched: 16. From germline, CDR1 is SGHVS and CDR2 FQNEAQ. The CDR3 is 16 amino acids. As DNA, the CDR3 is TGTGCCAGCACCCTCAGGGGACGACAGGGTTGGAATGAGCAGTTCTTC. It specifies CASTLRGRQGWNEQFF.

This chain links TRBV6-5 with TRBJ2-3, with D perhaps TRBD2 (6 bases). Trimming stripped 5 bases from V and 4 bases from J, with 16 bases between. The CDR3 is 15 amino acids. Germline CDR1 MNHEY, CDR2 SVGAGI. The CDR3 nucleotides are TGTGCCAGCAGTCTGGGACTGGTGGACCCAGATACGCAGTATTTT. As protein: CASSLGLVDPDTQYF.

In its sample, this clonotype was seen many times. The genes are TRBV7-8 and TRBJ1-3; D call uncertain. Deletions cut 1 base from V and 4 bases from J, with 8 bases between. The CDR3 has 14 residues. The germline V gene encodes CDR1 SGHVS and CDR2 FQNEAQ. The CDR3 here is CASSLDPGGNTIYF. In nucleotides, the CDR3 is TGTGCCAGCAGCTTAGATCCGGGAGGAAACACCATATATTTT.

This clonotype appeared many times. The V call is TRBV6-5, the J call TRBJ2-7; TRBD2 aligns across 8 bases. V lost 2 bases, J lost 3 bases, and 3 bases stayed unmatched. CDR1 and CDR2 (germline): MNHEY, SVGAGI. The CDR3 length is 14 residues. The CDR3 loop reads CASSYRREVYEQYF. CDR3 DNA: TGTGCCAGCAGTTACCGGCGGGAGGTCTACGAGCAGTACTTC.